Described below is a single T cell receptor beta chain sequence and its context. Its antigen is still unknown. This specimen belongs to a study of monozygotic twins with inflammatory bowel disease. General study points: IBD patients showed reduced TCRbeta diversity (inverse Simpson) versus healthy co-twins.

cDNA synthesis was performed in eight separate reactions for each sample. From the 5' RACE reads, TCRdb lists one entry per CDR3 protein and no DNA. Found here are a few hundred thousand distinct CDR3 sequences; the top ten clones hold 2.5% to 3%. The CDR3 length is 14 residues. Germline V lookup: CDR1 SGHKS, CDR2 YYEKEE (reference sequence). This sequence originates from a human donor with ulcerative colitis or Crohn's disease, or a healthy co-twin of an affected twin (not recorded which). The chain is built from TRBV5-5 and TRBJ2-7. The sample taken for sequencing was blood. CDR3 protein: CASSLEAWSYEQYF.